This T cell receptor (beta chain) was sequenced during a study of human T cells and chemical hapten exposure. The CDR3 consists of 14 residues. V was shortened by 2 bases and J by 0 bases, with 8 bases between the two germline ends. Germline CDR1 reads KGHSH; CDR2 reads LQKENI. TCRdb processed the RACE reads anew with MiXCR; each CDR3 protein has one entry. The sample has more than 50,000 distinct CDR3 sequences, 6.5% to 8.5% seen once. The time point is: pre-sensitization, week 0. As for treatment: therapeutic diphenylcyclopropenone sensitization with weekly scalp DPC. Blood draws came before every patch-test application. This clonotype was picked up many times.

The J gene is TRBJ2-7, the V gene TRBV18; D is unclear. The source is a woman aged 30 to 39 with alopecia areata. Some clones in this sample may be carry-over from other donors' samples. The sequencing used whole blood, collected in connection with sensitization to the hapten diphenylcyclopropenone (DPC). The DNA of the CDR3 is TGTGCCAGCTCACCAAGTACACTCTCCTACGAGCAGTACTTC. Its translation: CASSPSTLSYEQYF.